A selection of T cell receptor beta chains follows, all from one sample in a study of T-cell reconstitution after alpha-beta-depleted transplantation in children. TCRdb processed the PCR reads anew with MiXCR; each CDR3 protein has one entry. The sample lists fewer than 750,000 distinct CDR3 sequences, about 21% occurring once. The sequencing used PBMCs, mostly from graft donor cells, collected 360 days after TCRalphabeta/CD19-depleted stem cell transplant. The source is a boy in the first two years of life who had a stem cell transplant for acute myeloid leukemia, so the T cells may come from the graft donor. Each CDR3 is given without its conserved first and last residue. D genes are given only for firm matches.

v_call: TRBV12-3/TRBV12-4; d_call: NA; j_call: TRBJ2-7; cdr3_aa: ASTPGLSYEQY
v_call: TRBV18; d_call: TRBD1; j_call: TRBJ1-1; cdr3_aa: ASSRGDRGYTEAF
v_call: TRBV24-1; d_call: TRBD2; j_call: TRBJ2-5; cdr3_aa: ATSDVGLADGETQY
v_call: TRBV7-2; d_call: NA; j_call: TRBJ2-3; cdr3_aa: ASSLALRDTYTDTQY
v_call: TRBV15; d_call: NA; j_call: TRBJ2-7; cdr3_aa: ATSRAARPSDEQY
v_call: TRBV7-9; d_call: NA; j_call: TRBJ2-5; cdr3_aa: ASSSSRDQETQY
v_call: TRBV12-3/TRBV12-4; d_call: NA; j_call: TRBJ1-1; cdr3_aa: ASSLLRDTEAF
v_call: TRBV20-1; d_call: NA; j_call: TRBJ1-1; cdr3_aa: SARGQGLSAF
v_call: TRBV4-1; d_call: NA; j_call: TRBJ2-5; cdr3_aa: ASSQVRDEETQY
v_call: TRBV12-3/TRBV12-4; d_call: TRBD1; j_call: TRBJ1-1; cdr3_aa: ASTPEEGAWGTEAF
v_call: TRBV11-1; d_call: NA; j_call: TRBJ2-6; cdr3_aa: ASNGWARAVVGANVLT
v_call: TRBV20-1; d_call: NA; j_call: TRBJ1-3; cdr3_aa: SAPGGPSGNTIY
v_call: TRBV29-1; d_call: NA; j_call: TRBJ1-2; cdr3_aa: SVERGKFLGYT
v_call: TRBV20-1; d_call: TRBD1; j_call: TRBJ2-1; cdr3_aa: SVSWTGGYNEQF
v_call: TRBV3-1; d_call: NA; j_call: TRBJ2-6; cdr3_aa: ASSQVPFSGANVLT
v_call: TRBV20-1; d_call: NA; j_call: TRBJ2-1; cdr3_aa: SAARGNEQF
v_call: TRBV7-2; d_call: NA; j_call: TRBJ2-1; cdr3_aa: ASSVVWGSWDEQF
v_call: TRBV7-9; d_call: NA; j_call: TRBJ1-2; cdr3_aa: ASSDTSLYGYT
v_call: TRBV20-1; d_call: TRBD1; j_call: TRBJ2-3; cdr3_aa: SARDEQGGDFTDTQY
v_call: TRBV7-9; d_call: TRBD1; j_call: TRBJ2-1; cdr3_aa: ASSPRDGQEEQF
v_call: TRBV24-1; d_call: NA; j_call: TRBJ2-1; cdr3_aa: ATSDQSGLQTYNEQF
v_call: TRBV7-2; d_call: TRBD2; j_call: TRBJ2-7; cdr3_aa: ASSLDGSGGYEQY
v_call: TRBV29-1; d_call: NA; j_call: TRBJ2-2; cdr3_aa: SGGRGTGELF
v_call: TRBV7-2; d_call: NA; j_call: TRBJ1-5; cdr3_aa: ASSLSPQGLH
v_call: TRBV4-3; d_call: TRBD2; j_call: TRBJ2-2; cdr3_aa: ASSQGFLAGALNTGELF
v_call: TRBV7-2; d_call: NA; j_call: TRBJ2-5; cdr3_aa: ASSLTRHQETQY
v_call: TRBV5-8; d_call: NA; j_call: TRBJ2-5; cdr3_aa: ASSLVLLASTQETQY
v_call: TRBV6-5; d_call: NA; j_call: TRBJ2-1; cdr3_aa: ASSYITSGDEQF
v_call: TRBV10-3; d_call: NA; j_call: TRBJ1-2; cdr3_aa: AISESDGKSNGYT
v_call: TRBV24-1; d_call: NA; j_call: TRBJ1-2; cdr3_aa: ATSDNRYGYT
v_call: TRBV6-1; d_call: NA; j_call: TRBJ2-1; cdr3_aa: ASRTRDQYNEQF
v_call: TRBV20-1; d_call: NA; j_call: TRBJ1-2; cdr3_aa: SAPKGGTYGYT
v_call: TRBV6-5; d_call: NA; j_call: TRBJ1-3; cdr3_aa: ASSYQGSGNTIY
v_call: TRBV3-1; d_call: TRBD1; j_call: TRBJ2-1; cdr3_aa: ASSQDLSLGQAYNEQF
v_call: TRBV20-1; d_call: TRBD2; j_call: TRBJ2-1; cdr3_aa: SAPRGGHDEQF
v_call: TRBV20-1; d_call: NA; j_call: TRBJ2-7; cdr3_aa: SARGGTLVSYEQY
v_call: TRBV20-1; d_call: NA; j_call: TRBJ2-2; cdr3_aa: SARGRGRDTGELF
v_call: TRBV18; d_call: NA; j_call: TRBJ2-5; cdr3_aa: ASSPPVLEFKIQETQY
v_call: TRBV7-2; d_call: NA; j_call: TRBJ1-3; cdr3_aa: ASSLAKRNTIY
v_call: TRBV7-2; d_call: NA; j_call: TRBJ2-2; cdr3_aa: ASSPDPAATGELF
v_call: TRBV20-1; d_call: TRBD1; j_call: TRBJ2-1; cdr3_aa: SVLPQGALAYNEQF
v_call: TRBV3-1; d_call: NA; j_call: TRBJ1-1; cdr3_aa: ASSQGGLATEAF
v_call: TRBV4-3; d_call: TRBD1; j_call: TRBJ2-7; cdr3_aa: ASSLEGGQAYEQY
v_call: TRBV11-2; d_call: NA; j_call: TRBJ2-7; cdr3_aa: ASSQAGGFYYEQY
v_call: TRBV7-2; d_call: TRBD1; j_call: TRBJ2-4; cdr3_aa: ASSSGTDKNIQY
v_call: TRBV12-3/TRBV12-4; d_call: TRBD1; j_call: TRBJ2-1; cdr3_aa: ASSSLIEGAPNEQF
v_call: TRBV29-1; d_call: TRBD1; j_call: TRBJ2-5; cdr3_aa: SGGTGKETQY
v_call: TRBV28; d_call: TRBD1; j_call: TRBJ1-1; cdr3_aa: ASSLGTGARTEAF
v_call: TRBV5-1; d_call: NA; j_call: TRBJ2-7; cdr3_aa: ASSRGETYEQY
v_call: TRBV7-2; d_call: NA; j_call: TRBJ2-3; cdr3_aa: ASRPRVFLTDTQY
v_call: TRBV6-1; d_call: TRBD2; j_call: TRBJ2-1; cdr3_aa: ASSPSGGPPGEQF